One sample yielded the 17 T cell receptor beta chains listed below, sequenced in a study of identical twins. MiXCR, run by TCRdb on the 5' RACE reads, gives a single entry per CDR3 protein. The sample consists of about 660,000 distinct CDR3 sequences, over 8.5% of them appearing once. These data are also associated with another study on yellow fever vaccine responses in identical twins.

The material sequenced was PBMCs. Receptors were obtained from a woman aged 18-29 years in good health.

The CDR3 protein is CASSLKVSAQYF. The DNA for the CDR3 is TGTGCCAGCAGCTTAAAAGTTTCCGCGCAGTATTTT. This rearrangement joins TRBV7-3 to TRBJ2-3; D is uncertain. With 1 base removed from V and 10 bases from J, the gap between germline ends came to 9 bases. Per germline, CDR1 SGHTA and CDR2 FQGTGA. The length of the CDR3 is 12 residues. The full variable domain, in which reference TRBV7-3 and TRBJ2-3 provide the parts outside the CDR3, is GAGVSQTPSNKVTEKGKYVELRCDPISGHTALYWYRQSLGQGPEFLIYFQGTGAADDSGLPNDRFFAVRPEGSVSTLKIQRTERGDSAVYLCASSLKVSAQYFGPGTRLTVL.

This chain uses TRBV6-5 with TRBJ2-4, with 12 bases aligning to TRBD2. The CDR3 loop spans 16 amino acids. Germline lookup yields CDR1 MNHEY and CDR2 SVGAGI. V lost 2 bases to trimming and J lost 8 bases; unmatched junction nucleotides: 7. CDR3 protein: CASSYGASGGADIQYF. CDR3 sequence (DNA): TGTGCCAGCAGTTACGGGGCTAGCGGGGGGGCGGACATTCAGTACTTC.

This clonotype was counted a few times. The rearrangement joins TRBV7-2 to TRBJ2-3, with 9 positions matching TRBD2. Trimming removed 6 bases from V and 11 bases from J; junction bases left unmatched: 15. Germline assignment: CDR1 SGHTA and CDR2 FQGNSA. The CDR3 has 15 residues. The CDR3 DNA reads TGTGCCAGCAGTTTACGGCTAGCGGGAACGCAGAGGCAGTATTTT. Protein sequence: CASSLRLAGTQRQYF.

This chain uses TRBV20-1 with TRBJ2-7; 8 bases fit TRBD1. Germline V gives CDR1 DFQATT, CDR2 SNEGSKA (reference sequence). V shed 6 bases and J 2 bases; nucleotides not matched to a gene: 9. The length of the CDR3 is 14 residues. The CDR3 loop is CSANARDRPYEQYF. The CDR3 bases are TGCAGTGCAAACGCCCGGGACAGGCCCTACGAGCAGTACTTC.

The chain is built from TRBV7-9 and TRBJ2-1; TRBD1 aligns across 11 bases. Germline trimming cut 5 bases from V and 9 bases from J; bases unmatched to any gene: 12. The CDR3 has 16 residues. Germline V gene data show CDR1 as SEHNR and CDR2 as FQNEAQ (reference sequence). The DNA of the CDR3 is TGTGCCAGCAGCCCGACCCCCGGACAGGGGGCATTTGAGCAGTTCTTC. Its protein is CASSPTPGQGAFEQFF.

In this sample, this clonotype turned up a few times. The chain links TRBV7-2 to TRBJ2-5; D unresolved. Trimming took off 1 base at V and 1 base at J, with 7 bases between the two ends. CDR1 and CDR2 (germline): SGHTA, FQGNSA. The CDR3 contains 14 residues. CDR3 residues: CASSLVFAQETQYF. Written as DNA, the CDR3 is TGTGCCAGCAGCTTAGTCTTCGCCCAAGAGACCCAGTACTTC.

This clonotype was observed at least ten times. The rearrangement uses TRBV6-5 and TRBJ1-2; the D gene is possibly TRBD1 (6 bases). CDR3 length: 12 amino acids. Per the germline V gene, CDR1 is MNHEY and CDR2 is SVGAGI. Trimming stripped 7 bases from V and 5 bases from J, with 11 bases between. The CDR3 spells CASKGGIYGYTF. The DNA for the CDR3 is TGTGCCAGCAAGGGGGGGATATATGGCTACACCTTC.

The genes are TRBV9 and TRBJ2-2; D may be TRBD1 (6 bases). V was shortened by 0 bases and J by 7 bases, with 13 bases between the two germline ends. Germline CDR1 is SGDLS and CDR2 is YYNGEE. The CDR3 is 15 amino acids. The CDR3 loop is CASSVVARGIGELFF. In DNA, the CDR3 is TGTGCCAGCAGCGTAGTCGCCAGGGGCATCGGGGAGCTGTTTTTT.

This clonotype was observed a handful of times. CDR3: CASSLSRAYQETQYF. The CDR3 DNA reads TGTGCCAGCAGCTTATCTAGGGCATACCAAGAGACCCAGTACTTC. The chain recombines TRBV7-9 with TRBJ2-5; D is uncertain. The V gene's germline CDR1 is SEHNR and CDR2 FQNEAQ (reference sequence). CDR3 length: 15 residues. V shed 2 bases and J shed 0 bases, with 10 bases lying between them.

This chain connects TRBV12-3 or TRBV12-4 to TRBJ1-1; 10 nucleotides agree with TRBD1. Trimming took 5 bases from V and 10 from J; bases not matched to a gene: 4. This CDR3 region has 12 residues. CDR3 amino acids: CASSDRGLVAFF. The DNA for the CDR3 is TGTGCCAGCAGTGACAGGGGGCTGGTAGCTTTCTTT.

For the CDR3, the DNA is TGTGCCAGCAGCGATATTCCGGGACTAGCGGTCACAGATACGCAGTATTTT. Translation gives CASSDIPGLAVTDTQYF. The V call is TRBV9, the J call TRBJ2-3, with TRBD2 matching 11 bases. Trimming at V came to 3 bases and at J to 2 bases, leaving 8 bases not matched to a gene. Germline V gives CDR1 SGDLS, CDR2 YYNGEE. This CDR3 contains 17 residues.

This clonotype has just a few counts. CDR3 sequence: CATSRDRVRYNEQFF. The DNA of the CDR3 is TGTGCCACCAGCAGAGATCGCGTCAGGTACAATGAGCAGTTCTTC. The chain combines TRBV15 with TRBJ2-1; no clear D gene. The germline gives CDR1 LNHNV, CDR2 YYDKDF (reference sequence). V was cut by 0 bases and J by 4 bases, with 10 bases left in between. This CDR3 spans 15 amino acids.

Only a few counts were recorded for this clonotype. The CDR3 DNA follows: TGTGCCAGCAGCCCGGAGGTGGGCTCTGGAAACACCATATATTTT. It specifies CASSPEVGSGNTIYF. V gene TRBV6-1 combines with J gene TRBJ1-3; D is uncertain. V lost 6 bases to trimming and J lost 0 bases, with 12 bases between them. Looked up from germline, CDR1 is MNHNS and CDR2 is SASEGT. This CDR3 is 15 amino acids long.

CDR3 amino acids: CASSGWGAPQETQYF. The CDR3 DNA reads TGTGCCAGCAGCGGCTGGGGGGCCCCTCAAGAGACCCAGTACTTC. This rearrangement joins TRBV3-1 to TRBJ2-5; the D call may be TRBD1 or TRBD2 (6 bases each). The CDR3 has 15 residues. Germline loops: CDR1 LGHDT, CDR2 YNNKEL (reference sequence). The V end lost 5 bases, the J end lost 2 bases, and 15 bases lay between the germline ends.

As DNA, the CDR3 is TGCAGCGTTGAAGGGGAAAGGACAGGGGTCTACGAGCAGTACTTC. It yields the protein CSVEGERTGVYEQYF. This chain connects TRBV29-1 to TRBJ2-7, with 9 bases identical to TRBD1. V dropped 1 base and J dropped 3; count of bases not matched to a gene: 7. This CDR3 has 15 residues. CDR1 SQVTM and CDR2 ANQGSEA come from the germline V gene.

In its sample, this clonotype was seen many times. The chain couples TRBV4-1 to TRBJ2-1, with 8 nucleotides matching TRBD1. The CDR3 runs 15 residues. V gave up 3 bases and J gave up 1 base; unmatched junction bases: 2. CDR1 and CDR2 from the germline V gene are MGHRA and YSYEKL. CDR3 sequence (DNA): TGCGCCAGCAGCCATTGGACAGGGTCCTACAATGAGCAGTTCTTC. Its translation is CASSHWTGSYNEQFF.

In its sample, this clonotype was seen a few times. The CDR3 sequence is CASRDANTEAFF. The CDR3 nucleotides are TGCGCCAGCAGGGACGCTAACACTGAAGCTTTCTTT. V usage is TRBV4-1 and J usage is TRBJ1-1; no definite D call. V was trimmed by 6 bases and J by 2 bases, leaving 7 bases between them. Per the germline V gene, CDR1 is MGHRA and CDR2 is YSYEKL. The CDR3 has 12 residues.